The T cell receptor (beta chain) under discussion was sequenced for a study of blood T cell repertoires in COVID-19. Study as a whole: Sites across the United States, Italy and Spain contributed samples from acute and convalescent COVID-19. Nucleic acid was either cDNA or gDNA, and it came from T cells, B-cell-depleted T cells, or PBMCs.

How the authors handled the data: How many nucleated cells were present was estimated from reference gene primer amplification. TCRdb's table, derived via immunoSEQ multiplex PCR, lists solely in-frame clones and lacks some. That table furnishes V, J and clone size, whereas the DNA furnished D and trimming. Of around 200,000 clones listed, about 89% are singletons. With V trimmed by 8 bases and J by 2 bases, 9 bases remained unmatched. The CDR3 contains 16 residues. The germline V gene encodes CDR1 MNHNY and CDR2 SVGAGI (reference sequence). The sequence derives from a middle-aged man with acute or convalescent COVID-19. Material: peripheral blood. V gene TRBV6-6 combines with J gene TRBJ2-7; 13 bases map to TRBD2. The CDR3 here is CASGLAGVRGTYEQYF. CDR3 nucleotides: TGTGCCAGCGGACTAGCGGGGGTCCGGGGGACCTACGAGCAGTACTTC.